This T cell receptor beta chain was identified in a study of beta chain features in type 1 diabetes. General observations from the study: Moderate yet significant TCRB CDR3 shortening was seen in Type 1 diabetes patients in all four CD4+ subsets. Possibly, sequencing cDNA over-represented cells that had high TCR expression levels.

To note about this clone: Its antigen is not known.

Losses at the gene ends were 6 bases for V and 4 bases for J; bases not matched to a gene: 8. The CDR3 totals 16 residues. Germline V gene data show CDR1 as KGHSH and CDR2 as LQKENI. The entirety of the isolated RNA underwent reverse transcription, so expressed TCRB transcripts were sequenced. Profiling relied on immunoSEQ multiplex PCR, and the TCRdb table lists in-frame clones only, not all of them. In the table there are fewer than 900,000 clones, around a sixth of which are singletons. Sorting that relied on CD45RO/CCR7/CD25/CD127/CD95/CD27 yielded CD4+ naive, central memory, regulatory and stem cell-like memory cells. Over 95% purity was reached by all sorted populations.

The sample consisted of naive CD4+ T cells from blood. This TCR derives from a young woman in good health. The chain employs TRBV18 and TRBJ2-5, with 13 bases that match TRBD2. CDR3 coding DNA: TGTGCCAGCTCCCTCGGACTAGCGGGAGTTGGAGAGACCCAGTACTTC. It is translated as CASSLGLAGVGETQYF.